This TCR beta chain came from a study of T cell responses to AZD1222 COVID-19 vaccine. General study points: Vaccination with two AZD1222 doses was followed by a rise in Spike-specific TCR breadth and depth.

This clone occurred once. Its cognate antigen is unknown. Profiled with immunoSEQ multiplex PCR; TCRdb holds only in-frame clones, not every one. This table holds roughly 200,000 clones, roughly 90% found once. V lost 7 bases and J lost 0, with 11 bases in between. The CDR3 is made up of 13 amino acids. Germline V lookup: CDR1 SQVTM, CDR2 ANQGSEA. The rearrangement links TRBV29-1 to TRBJ2-3; tentative D call: TRBD2 (5 bases). The source is an adult who received the AZD1222 COVID-19 vaccine. The specimen comprised peripheral blood, sampled 28 days after the second AZD1222 dose. CDR3 nucleotide sequence: TGCAGCGCCGGAGGAGGAAGCACAGATACGCAGTATTTT. Translated: CSAGGGSTDTQYF.